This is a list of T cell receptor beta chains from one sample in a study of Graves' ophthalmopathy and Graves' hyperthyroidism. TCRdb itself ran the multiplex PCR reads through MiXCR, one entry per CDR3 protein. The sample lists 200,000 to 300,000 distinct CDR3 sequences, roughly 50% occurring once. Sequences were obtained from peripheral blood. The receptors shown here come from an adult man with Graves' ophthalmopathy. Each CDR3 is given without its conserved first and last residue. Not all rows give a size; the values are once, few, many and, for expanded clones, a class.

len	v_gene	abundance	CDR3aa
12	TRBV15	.	ATSNTGAEETQY
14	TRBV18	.	ASSPQGGFPPYEQY
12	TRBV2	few	ASLGLVSSYEQY
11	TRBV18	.	ASSRITNEKLF
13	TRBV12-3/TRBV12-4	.	ASSHRDREEETQY
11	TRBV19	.	ASSIEENYGYT
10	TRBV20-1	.	SARTGTDTQY
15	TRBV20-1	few	SASTRGASTNTGELF
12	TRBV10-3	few	AISGQGAQETQY
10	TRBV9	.	ASSTPPGDGY
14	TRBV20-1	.	SAQGDRRYPRYGYT
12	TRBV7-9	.	ASSFPFGGYERY
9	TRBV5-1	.	ASRPPTELF
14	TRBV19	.	ASSQTSGSTTYEQY
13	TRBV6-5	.	ASRDLARGYPEQY
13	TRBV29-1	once	SVEPRTGTNTEAF
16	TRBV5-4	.	ASSLASSDSPTNEKLF
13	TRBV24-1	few	ATSDSGTGNTEAF
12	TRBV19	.	ASSRQYSNQPQH
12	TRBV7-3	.	ASSLHPLNTEAF
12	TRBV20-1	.	SARDVAGAYEQY
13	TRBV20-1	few	SAQQTGKVVQPQH
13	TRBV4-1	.	ASSPLGTDNEKLF
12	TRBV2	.	ASSLKYRNEKLF
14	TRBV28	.	ASTQPKEVRPVKAF
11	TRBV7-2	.	ASSSYAGNTIY
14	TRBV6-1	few	ASRVQVSSGANVLT
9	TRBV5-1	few	ASSEGTEAF
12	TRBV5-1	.	ASSPEQGAYGYT
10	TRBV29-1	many	SVRTADTEAF
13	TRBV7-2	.	ASSPGPYSNQPQH
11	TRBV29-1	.	SAEGQGSGGYT
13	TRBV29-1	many	SYQDSPSGANVLT
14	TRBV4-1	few	ASSHSAAGRTYEQY
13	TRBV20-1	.	SARGRLAGGYEQY
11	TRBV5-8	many	ASSCAGARGYT
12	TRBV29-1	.	SVATSGNAGELF
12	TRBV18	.	ASSLYTGEETQY
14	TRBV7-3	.	ASSRSAISGANVLT
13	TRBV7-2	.	ASSMWGATNEKLF
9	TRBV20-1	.	SAKTVAEAF
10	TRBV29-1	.	SAGLVKETQY
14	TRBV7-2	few	ASSLDLASSGNTIY
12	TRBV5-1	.	ASSFREASYEQY
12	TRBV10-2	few	ASSLGQTNTEAF
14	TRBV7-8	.	ASSPTGQGQEETQY
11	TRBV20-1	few	SASNGSSYEQY
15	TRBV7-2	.	ASRFKTLHSGANVLT
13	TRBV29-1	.	SVKHRGGLIYEQY
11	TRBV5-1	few	ASSFRTSDEQY
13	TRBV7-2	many	ASSTTAFGANVLT
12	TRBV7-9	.	ASSLGRQGGEQY
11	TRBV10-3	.	ASSGGNEETQY
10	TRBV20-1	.	SAREGGQPQH
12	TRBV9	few	ASSSGPLDSEAF
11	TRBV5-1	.	ASSDGTQGTQY
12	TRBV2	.	ASSEGQENEKLF
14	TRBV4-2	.	ASSLGASGYQETQY
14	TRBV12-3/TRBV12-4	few	ASSLTTALSGNTIY